These 6 T cell receptor beta chains were sequenced from one sample in a study of human T cells and chemical hapten exposure. Time point in this sample: pre-sensitization, week 0. Treatment in this sample: therapeutic diphenylcyclopropenone sensitization with weekly scalp DPC. TCRdb reprocessed the RACE reads via MiXCR and lists one record per CDR3 protein. The table records over 300,000 distinct CDR3 sequences, 4.5% to 5.5% of them present only once. The specimen comprised whole blood, sampled in connection with sensitization to the hapten diphenylcyclopropenone (DPC). These TCRs come from a woman in her forties or fifties with alopecia areata. Some clones in this sample may be carry-over from other donors' samples.

This clonotype has only a few counts. The rearrangement links TRBV6-6 to TRBJ2-7; 8 positions match TRBD1. The CDR3 totals 15 residues. Germline CDR1 MNHNY, CDR2 SVGAGI (reference sequence). V gave up 2 bases and J gave up 6 bases; unmatched junction bases: 9. The CDR3 sequence is CASSYGSTGVGEQYF. The CDR3 nucleotides are TGTGCCAGCAGTTACGGATCGACAGGGGTCGGCGAGCAGTACTTC.

This clonotype was detected ten times or more. The gene calls are TRBV13 and TRBJ1-1; tentatively, D is TRBD1 (6 bases). Germline CDR1 PRHDT, CDR2 FYEKMQ (reference sequence). V dropped 5 bases and J dropped 0 bases, with 10 bases sitting between them. The CDR3 length is 14 residues. CDR3 in amino acids: CASSRRDMNTEAFF. CDR3 sequence (DNA): TGTGCCAGCAGCAGGAGGGACATGAACACTGAAGCTTTCTTT.

This clonotype occurred many times. The chain recombines TRBV12-3 or TRBV12-4 with TRBJ1-1; possible D gene TRBD1, 6 bases. This CDR3 spans 15 amino acids. The V and J ends lost 7 bases and 1 base respectively, with 16 bases between them. The CDR3 region is CASTLAGGRNTEAFF. In nucleotides, the CDR3 is TGTGCCAGCACCCTAGCGGGGGGCCGGAACACTGAAGCTTTCTTT.

The table lists this clonotype with a few counts. The chain uses TRBV7-2 and TRBJ1-1; D is undetermined. CDR1 SGHTA and CDR2 FQGNSA come from the germline V gene. CDR3 size: 15 residues. The V end lost 4 bases, the J end lost 3 bases, and 15 bases lay between the germline ends. The CDR3 sequence: CASSSWTASDTEAFF. CDR3 bases: TGTGCCAGCAGCTCTTGGACCGCCTCCGACACTGAAGCTTTCTTT.

This clonotype was picked up many times. The chain links TRBV2 to TRBJ2-5, with D hard to call. The CDR3 runs 13 residues. Trimming removed 4 bases at V and 10 bases at J, with 16 bases between. Germline V gene data show CDR1 as SNHLY and CDR2 as FYNNEI. This CDR3 reads CASSVLDQARQYF. CDR3 coding DNA: TGTGCCAGCAGTGTACTGGATCAAGCACGCCAGTACTTC.

This clonotype was seen a few times. This sequence joins TRBV5-1 and TRBJ2-7; no definite D call. The CDR3 runs to 14 residues. V dropped 4 bases and J dropped 0 bases, with 11 bases sitting between them. Germline-derived CDR1 and CDR2 are SGHRS and YFSETQ. The CDR3 DNA reads as TGCGCCAGCAGCCCGGATTTGGGCTCCTACGAGCAGTACTTC. Its translation: CASSPDLGSYEQYF.